This T cell receptor beta chain comes out of a study of blood T cell repertoires in COVID-19. The data were produced by immunoSEQ multiplex PCR, yet TCRdb's version contains in-frame clones alone and is incomplete. The sample has hundreds of thousands of clones, about three quarters seen once. This clone was recorded a few times. CDR1 is ENHRY and CDR2 is SYGVKD in the germline V gene. The CDR3 has 13 residues. The V segment lost 3 bases and the J segment 7 bases; nucleotides outside the gene matches: 0. Material for sequencing was peripheral blood. The sequence derives from a woman of 80 years or more with acute or convalescent COVID-19. The gene calls are TRBV10-3 and TRBJ2-1, with TRBD2 matching 10 bases. DNA of the CDR3: TGTGCCATCAGTGAACTAGCGGGAAATGAGCAGTTCTTC. This codes for CAISELAGNEQFF.